The entry that follows covers one TCR beta chain sequence. Clones were sequenced by immunoSEQ multiplex PCR, and TCRdb holds only the in-frame ones, with some missing. Of approximately 41,000 clones listed, about 94% are singletons. This specimen belongs to a study of control samples from healthy donors and cancer patients. Germline V lookup: CDR1 KGHDR, CDR2 SFDVKD. Trimming removed 1 base from V and 4 bases from J; junction bases left unmatched: 5. The CDR3 totals 16 residues. This TCR was sampled from a man in his sixties in good health. Sequenced sample: blood. V and J are TRBV24-1 and TRBJ2-5, with 10 bases identical to TRBD1. The CDR3 loop is CATSDLEDRGVETQYF. The CDR3 DNA follows: TGTGCCACCAGTGATTTAGAGGACAGGGGGGTAGAGACCCAGTACTTC.